A selection of T cell receptor beta chains follows, all from one sample in a study of T-cell memory formation after mild COVID-19. TCRdb ran MiXCR on the 5' RACE reads and lists one entry per CDR3 protein. The sample contains approximately 490,000 distinct CDR3 sequences, around 20% of which appear only once. Sequences were obtained from PBMCs or a T cell subset sorted from them (not recorded which). These receptors were obtained from an adult woman who had mild COVID-19 (a few samples of this study predate the infection). Cell type and time point are not known. CDR3s include the opening cysteine and the closing phenylalanine or tryptophan. D genes are given only for firm matches. Clone size is stated in some rows and not others, as once, few, many or a class when expanded.

d_call: TRBD1
v_call: TRBV20-1
j_call: TRBJ2-7
clone_size: .
cdr3_nt: TGCAGTGTTGAAGTAGGACAGGTGGGAACCTACGAGCAGTACTTC
cdr3_aa: CSVEVGQVGTYEQYF

d_call: .
v_call: TRBV20-1
j_call: TRBJ2-7
clone_size: .
cdr3_nt: TGCAGTGCTAGTTTACCTGGATCCTACGAGCAGTACTTC
cdr3_aa: CSASLPGSYEQYF

d_call: .
v_call: TRBV12-3/TRBV12-4
j_call: TRBJ2-1
clone_size: .
cdr3_nt: TGTGCCAGCAGCCTAAGAGGACCCTTTGAGCAGTTCTTC
cdr3_aa: CASSLRGPFEQFF

d_call: .
v_call: TRBV12-3/TRBV12-4
j_call: TRBJ2-1
clone_size: few
cdr3_nt: TGTGCCAGCAGTACCCCGACACTAGTATGGGAGCAGTTCTTC
cdr3_aa: CASSTPTLVWEQFF

d_call: TRBD2
v_call: TRBV12-3/TRBV12-4
j_call: TRBJ2-7
clone_size: few
cdr3_nt: TGTGCCAGCAGTGTTAGCGGGGGCTTTGGCGAGCAGTACTTC
cdr3_aa: CASSVSGGFGEQYF

d_call: .
v_call: TRBV24-1
j_call: TRBJ2-2
clone_size: few
cdr3_nt: TGTGCCACCAGTGATACACGGGCCGGCGACACCGGGGAGCTGTTTTTT
cdr3_aa: CATSDTRAGDTGELFF

d_call: .
v_call: TRBV3-1
j_call: TRBJ2-5
clone_size: .
cdr3_nt: TGTGCCAGCAGCCAATTCCGCAGGGAGACCCAGTACTTC
cdr3_aa: CASSQFRRETQYF

d_call: .
v_call: TRBV5-1
j_call: TRBJ2-1
clone_size: few
cdr3_nt: TGCGCCAGCAGCACTGGCCTTAATGAGCAGTTCTTC
cdr3_aa: CASSTGLNEQFF

d_call: .
v_call: TRBV12-3/TRBV12-4
j_call: TRBJ1-1
clone_size: .
cdr3_nt: TGTGCCAGCAGTTTACGCCCCGTGGGGGGCAACACTGAAGCTTTCTTT
cdr3_aa: CASSLRPVGGNTEAFF

d_call: TRBD1
v_call: TRBV20-1
j_call: TRBJ1-2
clone_size: many
cdr3_nt: TGCAGTGCCCTGGGACAGAATAACTATGGCTACACCTTC
cdr3_aa: CSALGQNNYGYTF

d_call: .
v_call: TRBV29-1
j_call: TRBJ2-3
clone_size: .
cdr3_nt: TGCAGCGTTGAGAACACAGATACGCAGTATTTT
cdr3_aa: CSVENTDTQYF

d_call: .
v_call: TRBV10-3
j_call: TRBJ2-5
clone_size: few
cdr3_nt: TGTGCCATCGGTGACAGAGATGATTCGGGTCAAGAGACCCAGTACTTC
cdr3_aa: CAIGDRDDSGQETQYF

d_call: .
v_call: TRBV11-2
j_call: TRBJ2-1
clone_size: .
cdr3_nt: TGTGCCAGCAGCTTTGAGAGGGGGCAGTTCTTC
cdr3_aa: CASSFERGQFF

d_call: .
v_call: TRBV10-3
j_call: TRBJ1-2
clone_size: .
cdr3_nt: TGTGCCATCAGTGATCCGGGGTATGGCTACACCTTC
cdr3_aa: CAISDPGYGYTF

d_call: TRBD1
v_call: TRBV6-5
j_call: TRBJ2-1
clone_size: .
cdr3_nt: TGTGCCAGCAGTCTACAGGGGGCGGATGAGCAGTTCTTC
cdr3_aa: CASSLQGADEQFF